The 8 T cell receptor beta chains reported below all come from one sample, sequenced in a study of spatial heterogeneity in lung cancer. Regarding time point: sample taken at primary tumor resection. Sequencing covered unsorted whole RNA taken from tumor, nontumor lung or frozen PBMC. Via MiXCR, TCRdb re-called the 5' RACE reads, giving one row per CDR3 protein. The sample lists about 86,000 distinct CDR3 sequences; 10% to 15% were seen once. The material sequenced was PBMCs, taken at surgery. The origin of the receptors is a male donor with early-stage non-small cell lung cancer.

This clonotype was counted only a few times. The V gene is TRBV29-1, the J gene TRBJ1-2; possible D gene TRBD1, 6 bases. The CDR3 sequence is 13 residues long. V was cut by 3 bases and J by 4 bases, with 12 bases left in between. Germline values: CDR1 SQVTM, CDR2 ANQGSEA. The CDR3 sequence: CSVEGRGSYGYTF. In nucleotides, the CDR3 is TGCAGCGTTGAGGGCAGGGGATCCTATGGCTACACCTTC.

The rearrangement uses TRBV9 and TRBJ1-4; D not resolved. The V end was cut by 4 bases, the J end by 7 bases, with 20 bases between. CDR3 length: 16 residues. Germline V gene lookup returns CDR1 SGDLS and CDR2 YYNGEE. The CDR3 coding sequence is TGTGCCAGCAGCTCCAGCGCAGCGGTTAGGGCTGAAAAACTGTTTTTT. This codes for CASSSSAAVRAEKLFF.

The gene calls are TRBV12-3 or TRBV12-4 and TRBJ2-1, with TRBD2 matching 8 bases. CDR3 length equals 18 residues. Trimming took 6 bases from V and 5 from J; bases not matched to a gene: 18. The CDR3 protein is CASSKGRPTSDRDNEQFF. For the CDR3, the DNA is TGTGCCAGCAGCAAAGGACGGCCGACTAGCGATCGTGACAATGAGCAGTTCTTC.

The chain carries TRBV15 and TRBJ2-5, with a tentative D call TRBD1 (6 bases). This CDR3 has 13 residues. Deletions cut 7 bases from V and 1 base from J, with 10 bases between. Germline-derived CDR1 and CDR2 are LNHNV and YYDKDF (reference sequence). CDR3 amino acids: CATNTGFQETQYF. As DNA, the CDR3 is TGTGCCACCAACACAGGGTTCCAAGAGACCCAGTACTTC.

This chain joins TRBV5-1 and TRBJ2-3; 12 positions match TRBD2. Trimming cost V 1 base and J 13 bases; bases outside gene matches: 13. Germline V gene data show CDR1 as SGHRS and CDR2 as YFSETQ. This CDR3 is 16 amino acids long. CDR3 in amino acids: CASSLTSGGHPPKEYF. CDR3 DNA: TGCGCCAGCAGCTTGACTAGCGGGGGGCACCCCCCAAAAGAGTATTTT.

At least ten counts were recorded for this clonotype. The CDR3 loop is CASSQLVSASSYEQYF. In DNA, the CDR3 is TGCGCCAGCAGTCAATTAGTAAGCGCAAGCTCCTACGAGCAGTACTTC. The genes are TRBV23-1 and TRBJ2-7; the D is unclear. TRBV23-1 is given ORF status, its function remaining uncertain. There are 16 residues in the CDR3. The V end was cut by 1 base, the J end by 0 bases, with 13 bases between.

CDR3 in amino acids: CSAREWGQGPYNEQFF. The CDR3 coding sequence is TGCAGTGCTAGAGAATGGGGACAGGGACCCTACAATGAGCAGTTCTTC. The V call is TRBV20-1, the J call TRBJ2-1, with 9 bases matching TRBD1. The CDR3 is 16 residues long. The ends lost 0 bases at V and 2 bases at J; junction bases unmatched: 5. The germline V gene encodes CDR1 DFQATT and CDR2 SNEGSKA (reference sequence).

On this clonotype itself: A much bigger clone sits one base away, suggesting this may be a read error. The chain links TRBV11-2 to TRBJ1-2; no clear D. Trimming removed 0 bases from V and 5 bases from J, with 7 bases in between. The germline gives CDR1 SGHAT, CDR2 FQNNGV. The CDR3 loop spans 13 amino acids. CDR3 nucleotide sequence: TGTGCCAGCAGCTTAGAACAGAAATATGGCTACACCTTC. It is translated as CASSLEQKYGYTF. Full variable domain (rest looked up from reference TRBV11-2 and TRBJ1-2): EAGVAQSPRYKIIEKRQSVAFWCNPISGHATLYWYQQILGQGPKLLIQFQNNGVVDDSQLPKDRFSAERLKGVDSTLKIQPAKLEDSAVYLCASSLEQKYGYTFGSGTRLTVV.